Listed below are T cell receptor beta chains from one sample, sequenced in a study of immune evolution from preneoplasia to lung adenocarcinoma. Profiled with immunoSEQ multiplex PCR; TCRdb holds only in-frame clones, not every one. The sample has more than 4,000 clones, 79% seen once. Sequenced: FFPE minimally invasive lung adenocarcinoma tissue. The receptors stem from a person aged 50-70 years with lung adenocarcinoma. CDR3s include the opening cysteine and the closing phenylalanine or tryptophan. D genes are given only for firm matches. A clone size is listed for some rows: how often the clone was seen (once, few, many), or a class if it is expanded.

j_gene,abundance,v_gene,d_gene,len,CDR3nt,CDR3aa
TRBJ1-2,NA,TRBV9,NA,12,TGTGCCAGCAGCGTAGAAGGCGAGGCGGGGACCTTC,CASSVEGEAGTF
TRBJ2-1,NA,TRBV6-4,TRBD2,15,TGTGCCAGCAGTGACTCCGGCGGGGGAAACAATGAGCAGTTCTTC,CASSDSGGGNNEQFF
TRBJ2-7,NA,TRBV9,NA,16,TGTGCCAGCAGCGTAGGCCTCGGCGGCGACTCCTACGAGCAGTACTTC,CASSVGLGGDSYEQYF
TRBJ2-5,NA,TRBV5-6,NA,16,TGTGCCAGCAGCTTGGAAAGGGGCCCGGGTGGGGAGACCCAGTACTTC,CASSLERGPGGETQYF
TRBJ1-2,NA,TRBV5-1,NA,14,TGCGCCAGCAGCTCGCACCGGGACTTCTATGGCTACACCTTC,CASSSHRDFYGYTF
TRBJ2-3,NA,TRBV6-1,NA,14,TGTGCCAGCAGTGACAGGAGCCTCACAGATACGCAGTATTTT,CASSDRSLTDTQYF
TRBJ1-1,NA,TRBV9,NA,13,TGTGCCAGCAGCCCCACACAGGGAACTGAAGCTTTCTTT,CASSPTQGTEAFF
TRBJ1-2,NA,TRBV10-3,NA,13,TGTGCCATCAGTGAGTCGGTCCTTTATGGCTACACCTTC,CAISESVLYGYTF
TRBJ1-3,NA,TRBV6-6,NA,14,TGTGCCAGCAGTGATCAGAGCTCTGGAAACACCATATATTTT,CASSDQSSGNTIYF
TRBJ2-3,NA,TRBV6-1,NA,13,TGTGCCAGCAGTGAAAAAGGGGAGAGGGCGCAGTATTTT,CASSEKGERAQYF
TRBJ2-1,NA,TRBV5-1,NA,13,TGCGCCAGCAGGGGGGAGAGCTACAATGAGCAGTTCTTC,CASRGESYNEQFF
TRBJ1-4,few,TRBV2,NA,14,TGTGCCAGCAGTCCTACCCTCACAGGCGGAAAACTGTTTTTT,CASSPTLTGGKLFF
TRBJ2-5,NA,TRBV28,TRBD2,16,TGTGCCAGCGTGTCCAGCCTAGCGGGAGTTGGAGAGACCCAGTACTTC,CASVSSLAGVGETQYF
TRBJ1-1,once,TRBV18,TRBD1,15,TGTGCCAGCTCACCCGGGACAGGTCTACCTGCTGAAGCTTTCTTT,CASSPGTGLPAEAFF
TRBJ2-7,NA,TRBV7-3,NA,12,TGTGCCAGCAGCCTTGCGTCGCCCGAGCAGTACTTC,CASSLASPEQYF
TRBJ2-7,NA,TRBV6-6,NA,13,TGTGCCAGCAGTTACGACCTTAGTAATGAGCAGTACTTC,CASSYDLSNEQYF
TRBJ2-1,once,TRBV5-6,NA,11,TGTGCCAGCAGCCTTGAACTTGAGCAGTTCTTC,CASSLELEQFF
TRBJ2-1,NA,TRBV2,NA,15,TGTGCCAGCAGTGAATTGGCTAGTGGGCTGGATGAGCAGTTCTTC,CASSELASGLDEQFF
TRBJ1-5,few,TRBV7-8,NA,15,TGTGCCAGCAGCCGCACAGGGAATAGCAATCAGCCCCAGCATTTT,CASSRTGNSNQPQHF
TRBJ1-1,NA,TRBV7-8,NA,18,TGTGCCAGCAGCTCCGCATTACGTCAGGGAGGGGTGAACACTGAAGCTTTCTTT,CASSSALRQGGVNTEAFF
TRBJ1-6,NA,TRBV7-6,TRBD1,15,TGTGCCAGCAGCTTTAGTGTGGGACAGGATTCACCCCTCCACTTT,CASSFSVGQDSPLHF
TRBJ2-3,NA,TRBV6-5,TRBD1,15,TGTGCCAGCAGTAACAGACAGGGGGCTGGAGATACGCAGTATTTT,CASSNRQGAGDTQYF
TRBJ1-1,NA,TRBV28,NA,15,TGTGCCAGCAGTACGATTAAGTCGCCGAACACTGAAGCTTTCTTT,CASSTIKSPNTEAFF
TRBJ1-5,once,TRBV6-5,NA,12,TGTGCCAGCAGTACAATGGGTCAGCCCCAGCATTTT,CASSTMGQPQHF
TRBJ2-5,NA,TRBV7-9,TRBD1,14,TGTGCCAGCAGCTATGACAGGGTCCAAGAGACCCAGTACTTC,CASSYDRVQETQYF
TRBJ2-7,NA,TRBV19,NA,11,TGTGCCAGTAAAACTAAGGGGGAGCAGTACTTC,CASKTKGEQYF
TRBJ1-5,NA,TRBV7-2,TRBD1,16,TGTGCCAGCAGCTTAGGGCTGGAACAGGGGTGGAAGCCCCAGCATTTT,CASSLGLEQGWKPQHF
TRBJ1-5,few,TRBV6-5,TRBD1,16,TGTGCCAGCAGTTCCCTTGAGGGACAGTCGGGTCAGCCCCAGCATTTT,CASSSLEGQSGQPQHF
TRBJ1-2,few,TRBV25-1,NA,15,TGTGCCAGCAGTGAATCGAGACAGAGACCCTATGGCTACACCTTC,CASSESRQRPYGYTF
TRBJ2-3,NA,TRBV28,NA,16,TGTGCCAGCACCCTAGGCCGGACTCCAAACACAGATACGCAGTATTTT,CASTLGRTPNTDTQYF
TRBJ1-5,few,TRBV9,TRBD1,14,TGTGCCAGCAGTGGAACAGGGGGCATCCAGCCCCAGCATTTT,CASSGTGGIQPQHF
TRBJ1-5,few,TRBV2,NA,13,TGTGCCAGCAGTGAAGGGGCACAGCAGCCCCAGCATTTT,CASSEGAQQPQHF
TRBJ2-1,NA,TRBV28,TRBD2,15,TGTGCCAGCAGTTTGGGTAGCGGGACCCACAATGAGCAGTTCTTC,CASSLGSGTHNEQFF
TRBJ1-1,NA,TRBV6-1,NA,14,TGTGCCAGCAGTCCATGGCAGGGCCGAACTGAAGCTTTCTTT,CASSPWQGRTEAFF
TRBJ1-5,NA,TRBV2,NA,15,TGTGCCAGCAGTGAATTGGGGCTCAGGCCCCAGCCCCAGCATTTT,CASSELGLRPQPQHF
TRBJ1-4,NA,TRBV5-8,NA,16,TGTGCCAGCAGCTTGGATCTGGGGGGCGAAACTGAAAAACTGTTTTTT,CASSLDLGGETEKLFF
TRBJ2-7,NA,TRBV11-2,NA,17,TGTGCCAGCAGCACCAAAGGGGGAGGGGTAAATCCCTACGAGCAGTACTTC,CASSTKGGGVNPYEQYF
TRBJ2-7,NA,TRBV19,TRBD1,14,TGTGCCAGTAGTATCTCGGGACAGGGATACGAGCAGTACTTC,CASSISGQGYEQYF
TRBJ1-4,few,TRBV28,NA,11,TGTGCCAGCTCAGAGACCAGAAAACTGTTTTTT,CASSETRKLFF
TRBJ1-4,NA,TRBV5-4,NA,15,TGTGCCAGCAGCTTTCACAGGGATGTCGGTGAAAAACTGTTTTTT,CASSFHRDVGEKLFF
TRBJ1-1,NA,TRBV7-2,TRBD1,15,TGTGCCAGCAGCTTTCAGGCAGGGGGTAACACTGAAGCTTTCTTT,CASSFQAGGNTEAFF
TRBJ2-5,few,TRBV5-5,NA,13,TGTGCCAGCAGCTTGGCCTGGGAAGAGACCCAGTACTTC,CASSLAWEETQYF
TRBJ2-3,NA,TRBV4-2,NA,15,TGTGCCAGCAGCCAAGAGGGGGCCAGGGCAGATACGCAGTATTTT,CASSQEGARADTQYF
TRBJ2-5,NA,TRBV7-2,NA,11,TGTGCCAGCAGCCAACAAGAGACCCAGTACTTC,CASSQQETQYF
TRBJ2-3,once,TRBV9,NA,16,TGTGCCAGCAGCGTAGATTTAGGGGGGGGCACAGATACGCAGTATTTT,CASSVDLGGGTDTQYF
TRBJ2-7,NA,TRBV7-2,TRBD2,14,TGTGCCAGCAGCCCAATGGGACTAGCCTACGAGCAGTACTTC,CASSPMGLAYEQYF
TRBJ2-7,NA,TRBV4-1,TRBD2,17,TGCGCCAGCAGCCAAGATCCCGGACTAGCGGTAAACTACGAGCAGTACTTC,CASSQDPGLAVNYEQYF
TRBJ2-1,NA,TRBV15,NA,13,TGTGCCACCAGCAGAGAGCGGCACCGTGAGCAGTTCTTC,CATSRERHREQFF
TRBJ2-1,NA,TRBV27,NA,14,TGTGCCAGCAGTCCCGGACTCGCCCTCAATGAGCAGTTCTTC,CASSPGLALNEQFF
TRBJ1-2,NA,TRBV27,NA,15,TGTGCCAGCAGGGGGGGGACATCTGGACTTTATGGCTACACCTTC,CASRGGTSGLYGYTF
TRBJ1-6,NA,TRBV7-3,TRBD1,15,TGTGCCAGCAGCTTGGGACAGGGCGGCAATTCACCCCTCCACTTT,CASSLGQGGNSPLHF
TRBJ2-1,few,TRBV19,NA,13,TGTGCCAGTAGGTCCCCGGCCGCCGATGAGCAGTTCTTC,CASRSPAADEQFF
TRBJ2-3,NA,TRBV5-7,NA,13,TGTGCCAGCAGTTCGGGAGTGAAAGATACGCAGTATTTT,CASSSGVKDTQYF
TRBJ2-1,NA,TRBV18,NA,13,TGTGCCAGCCCACCATCGGCGGCAAATGAGCAGTTCTTC,CASPPSAANEQFF
TRBJ1-1,NA,TRBV5-1,NA,14,TGCGCCAGCAGCTTGTCCTTACAGAAAACTGAAGCTTTCTTT,CASSLSLQKTEAFF